This T cell receptor (beta chain) was documented in a study of low-dose radiotherapy and immunotherapy resistance in tumors. Whole-study context: Cohort 2's total reached 13 Gy over 26 weeks, at 1 Gy per fraction every two weeks.

Alpha and beta chains were covered, as first-strand cDNA relied on TRAV- and TRBV-specific primers. The authors ran 15 to 20 PCR cycles to amplify TCRs with a constant-region primer and V-primer adapter. Isolated mRNA underwent amplification by in vitro transcription. TCRdb independently ran MiXCR on the reads; one entry per CDR3 protein. Of some 88,000 distinct CDR3 sequences listed, under 9.5% are singletons. Time point specified: before trial treatment. Treatment of the donors consisted of nivolumab and ipilimumab (plus aspirin, low-dose cyclophosphamide and low-dose radiotherapy). Inclusion covered patients whose advanced solid tumors lacked tumor-infiltrating lymphocytes. With V trimmed by 3 bases and J by 5 bases, 10 bases remained unmatched. CDR3 size: 16 residues. The germline CDR1 and CDR2 sequences are DFQATT and SNEGSKA (reference sequence).

Sample: PBMCs, taken before treatment. The chain couples TRBV20-1 to TRBJ2-1; 10 nucleotides align to TRBD2. This sequence originates from a male donor with prostate cancer. The CDR3 DNA reads as TGCAGTGCTAGGGCCCTAGCGGGAGCCAGAAACAATGAGCAGTTCTTC. Its protein product is CSARALAGARNNEQFF.